The clone carrying this T cell receptor (beta chain) showed up many times. These data originate in a study of Graves' ophthalmopathy and Graves' hyperthyroidism. V was clipped by 6 bases and J by 5 bases; unmatched bases: 14. The germline V gene encodes CDR1 DFQATT and CDR2 SNEGSKA (reference sequence). CDR3 length equals 15 residues. Moderate-to-severe activity, CAS at least 3, NOSPECS at least 4 and duration under 3 months characterized donors with ophthalmopathy. Physicians reached a diagnosis by relying on clinical symptoms, serum thyroxine, TRAb, thyroid ultrasound and orbital computed tomography. PBMCs were obtained from 10 ml of fresh peripheral blood. Beta-chain TCR CDR3 regions were amplified from RNA transcripts. A first-round RT-PCR used HTBI primers, followed by a second-round multiplex PCR. From the multiplex PCR reads, TCRdb called clonotypes with MiXCR, one entry per CDR3 protein. The sample has some 170,000 distinct CDR3 sequences; just under 40% are singletons.

The sequencing sample was made of peripheral blood. The clonotype comes from a man younger than 45 with Graves' ophthalmopathy. The chain is built from TRBV20-1 and TRBJ1-1; 8 nucleotides agree with TRBD1. The CDR3 nucleotides read TGCAGTGCCCGCGTCGCCGACAGGGGTCTGACTGAAGCTTTCTTT. It yields the protein CSARVADRGLTEAFF.